Listed below are T cell receptor beta chains from one sample, sequenced in a study of T cell therapy after organ transplantation. Libraries were prepared by immunoSEQ multiplex PCR; TCRdb keeps only in-frame clonotypes and omits some of them. In the table there are approximately 2,300 clones, roughly 79% of which are singletons. What these receptors recognize is not known. The material sequenced was CD8+ T cells from blood, taken before autologous CMV-specific T cell therapy. All receptors come from a human patient who had received a solid organ transplant and had CMV disease. The CDR3 runs from the conserved cysteine through the conserved F or W. Each record gives: J gene, V gene, CDR3 protein.

J gene: TRBJ2-5; V gene: TRBV25-1; CDR3 protein: CASSGETQYF
J gene: TRBJ2-2; V gene: TRBV25-1; CDR3 protein: CASSLKLPGVNTGELFF
J gene: TRBJ2-1; V gene: TRBV7-2; CDR3 protein: CASSLVFGTGRSYNEQFF
J gene: TRBJ2-2; V gene: TRBV28; CDR3 protein: CASSWGGRATGELFF
J gene: TRBJ2-5; V gene: TRBV2; CDR3 protein: CASSEGASGRGSGTQYF
J gene: TRBJ2-5; V gene: TRBV19; CDR3 protein: CASSIGTSYQETQYF
J gene: TRBJ1-5; V gene: TRBV4-3; CDR3 protein: CASSPRMGIQPQHF
J gene: TRBJ2-2; V gene: TRBV6-5; CDR3 protein: CASSRGLAETGELFF
J gene: TRBJ2-1; V gene: TRBV29-1; CDR3 protein: CSVPPTSGNYNEQFF
J gene: TRBJ2-5; V gene: TRBV9; CDR3 protein: CASSVAPGGPQETQYF
J gene: TRBJ1-4; V gene: TRBV9; CDR3 protein: CASSPLGDPTNEKLFF
J gene: TRBJ2-1; V gene: TRBV7-9; CDR3 protein: CASRPQTGTNYNEQFF
J gene: TRBJ2-3; V gene: TRBV15; CDR3 protein: CATSRVRLAADTQYF
J gene: TRBJ2-1; V gene: TRBV7-9; CDR3 protein: CASSPGTSPNEQFF
J gene: TRBJ1-2; V gene: TRBV30; CDR3 protein: CAWSTGRLYGYTF
J gene: TRBJ1-2; V gene: TRBV6-6; CDR3 protein: CASSQTRTDGYTF
J gene: TRBJ2-1; V gene: TRBV7-8; CDR3 protein: CASSLSGGSYNEQFF
J gene: TRBJ2-5; V gene: TRBV7-8; CDR3 protein: CASSGTRETQYF
J gene: TRBJ2-7; V gene: TRBV13; CDR3 protein: CASSPGTLSYEQYF
J gene: TRBJ1-2; V gene: TRBV30; CDR3 protein: CAWSVGVHGYTF
J gene: TRBJ2-3; V gene: TRBV6-5; CDR3 protein: CASSSTTTDTQYF
J gene: TRBJ1-2; V gene: TRBV6-6; CDR3 protein: CASSYSTGTVGGYTF
J gene: TRBJ2-3; V gene: TRBV1; CDR3 protein: CTSSAYRRDTQYF
J gene: TRBJ2-1; V gene: TRBV19; CDR3 protein: CASSLQSYNEQFF
J gene: TRBJ2-1; V gene: TRBV30; CDR3 protein: CAWSVPLAENYNEQFF
J gene: TRBJ2-5; V gene: TRBV5-4; CDR3 protein: CASSWDSMETQYF
J gene: TRBJ1-5; V gene: TRBV2; CDR3 protein: CASSEIGRSNQPQHF
J gene: TRBJ2-5; V gene: TRBV5-1; CDR3 protein: CASSLEGQAKTQYF
J gene: TRBJ1-1; V gene: TRBV11-2; CDR3 protein: CASSLELNTEAFF
J gene: TRBJ2-5; V gene: TRBV7-9; CDR3 protein: CASSSIWEPQETQYF